The 15 T cell receptor beta chains in this list originate from one sample, sequenced in a study of control samples from healthy donors and cancer patients. Using immunoSEQ multiplex PCR, the repertoire was profiled, and TCRdb retains in-frame clones only, with some absent. Altogether some 120,000 clones are present, about 94% being singletons, with the ten largest covering roughly 4%. Material for sequencing was blood. The receptor set was obtained from a man aged 30 to 45 in good health.

Concerning this clone: The sample contains more than one DNA sequence encoding this CDR3. The chain has TRBV12-3 or TRBV12-4 and TRBJ1-2, with unresolved D. Trimming left V 5 bases short and J 0 bases short, with 7 bases between. The CDR3 runs to 13 residues. This CDR3 reads CASSPTPNYGYTF. CDR3 bases: TGTGCCAGCAGTCCCACGCCTAACTATGGCTACACCTTC.

This sequence joins TRBV7-9 and TRBJ2-1; 9 bases map to TRBD1. The CDR3 consists of 13 residues. Per germline, CDR1 SEHNR and CDR2 FQNEAQ (reference sequence). V lost 6 bases, J lost 5 bases, and 2 bases stayed unmatched. The CDR3 sequence: CASRRTGDNEQFF. The CDR3 nucleotides read TGTGCCAGCAGAAGGACAGGGGACAATGAGCAGTTCTTC.

J is TRBJ1-4 and V is TRBV7-2; D is undetermined. Germline V gene sequence: CDR1 SGHTA, CDR2 FQGNSA. The CDR3 extends over 15 amino acids. Trimming removed 3 bases from V and 7 bases from J, with 15 bases in between. This chain's CDR3 is CASSFGPGGSEKLFF. As DNA, the CDR3 is TGTGCCAGCAGCTTCGGACCCGGCGGGAGTGAAAAACTGTTTTTT. The variable domain in full, with the rest retrieved from reference TRBV7-2 and TRBJ1-4, is GAGVSQSPSNKVTEKGKDVELRCDPISGHTALYWYRQSLGQGLEFLIYFQGNSAPDKSGLPSDRFSAERTGGSVSTLTIQRTQQEDSAVYLCASSFGPGGSEKLFFGSGTQLSVL.

The chain carries TRBV19 and TRBJ1-2, with D possibly being TRBD1 (6 bases). This CDR3 comprises 14 residues. V was trimmed by 4 bases and J by 2 bases, leaving 11 bases between them. Germline CDR1 and CDR2: LNHDA and SQIVND (reference sequence). The CDR3 DNA reads TGTGCCAGTAGTACCGAGACAGGCAACTATGGCTACACCTTC. Translating it yields CASSTETGNYGYTF. Full variable domain (rest looked up from reference TRBV19 and TRBJ1-2): DGGITQSPKYLFRKEGQNVTLSCEQNLNHDAMYWYRQDPGQGLRLIYYSQIVNDFQKGDIAEGYSVSREKKESFPLTVTSAQKNPTAFYLCASSTETGNYGYTFGSGTRLTVV.

The chain employs TRBV28 and TRBJ1-4; no clear D. Germline-derived CDR1 and CDR2 are MDHEN and SYDVKM. V lost 4 bases to trimming and J lost 6 bases, with 6 bases between them. The CDR3 is 12 amino acids. The CDR3 DNA is TGTGCCAGCAGTTCTCTAGATGAAAAACTGTTTTTT. The encoded protein is CASSSLDEKLFF.

The V gene is TRBV18, the J gene TRBJ1-1; perhaps TRBD1 as D (5 bases). The germline CDR1 and CDR2 sequences are KGHSH and LQKENI. V was trimmed by 1 base and J by 7 bases, leaving 10 bases between them. This CDR3 is built from 13 residues. The CDR3 sequence: CASSPRDGLEAFF. The CDR3 DNA sequence: TGTGCCAGCTCACCACGGGACGGACTTGAAGCTTTCTTT.

V gene TRBV29-1 combines with J gene TRBJ2-1; D possibly corresponds to TRBD2 (5 bases). CDR1 is SQVTM, CDR2 ANQGSEA, per germline. The ends were cut back, 6 bases at V and 8 bases at J, with 11 bases in the middle. The CDR3 covers 11 residues. The CDR3 here is CSVHEGDEQFF. CDR3 DNA sequence: TGCAGCGTCCACGAGGGCGATGAGCAGTTCTTC.

The chain links TRBV19 to TRBJ1-1; 12 positions match TRBD1. Germline CDR1 and CDR2: LNHDA and SQIVND (reference sequence). CDR3 size: 16 residues. J lost 0 bases, V lost 6 bases, and 5 bases had no gene match. The CDR3 is CASSSGTGGMNTEAFF. In DNA, the CDR3 is TGTGCCAGTAGCTCCGGGACAGGGGGCATGAACACTGAAGCTTTCTTT.

This clone was observed once. V is TRBV6-5 and J is TRBJ1-2; possible D gene TRBD1, 6 bases. CDR3 length equals 15 residues. Trimming took off 6 bases at V and 3 bases at J, with 17 bases between the two ends. Germline CDR1 is MNHEY and CDR2 is SVGAGI. The CDR3 reads CASRAGTTLYYGYTF. CDR3 sequence (DNA): TGTGCCAGCAGAGCCGGGACAACGCTTTACTATGGCTACACCTTC.

The chain links TRBV19 to TRBJ1-2, with D hard to call. The CDR3 extends over 12 amino acids. V lost 3 bases and J 4 bases, leaving 6 bases between the germline ends. The germline V gene has CDR1 LNHDA and CDR2 SQIVND (reference sequence). As DNA, the CDR3 is TGTGCCAGTAGTATTCGGGCCTATGGCTACACCTTC. It yields the protein CASSIRAYGYTF.

This sequence joins TRBV23-1 and TRBJ1-2; the D is unclear. TRBV23-1 is labeled an ORF, and its function is uncertain. Trimming shortened V by 1 base and J by 5 bases, and 20 bases separated the two germline ends. This CDR3 has 17 residues. For the CDR3, the DNA is TGCGCCAGCAGTCAATGGGAGGGCTTCAGATCCCAGTATGGCTACACCTTC. The encoded protein is CASSQWEGFRSQYGYTF.

CDR3 bases: TGCGCCAGCAGCCCCCGTGGTAGTCGCAATGAGCAGTTCTTC. It is translated as CASSPRGSRNEQFF. V gene TRBV5-1 combines with J gene TRBJ2-1, with no clear D. The V end was cut by 4 bases, the J end by 6 bases, with 14 bases between. Per germline, CDR1 SGHRS and CDR2 YFSETQ. The CDR3 totals 14 residues.

This chain joins TRBV7-2 and TRBJ1-2; D call uncertain. Germline CDR1 is SGHTA and CDR2 is FQGNSA. The CDR3 is 15 residues long. V was trimmed by 5 bases and J by 2 bases, leaving 15 bases between them. CDR3 region: CASSPTSVSNYGYTF. For the CDR3, the DNA is TGTGCCAGCAGCCCAACGAGCGTTTCGAACTATGGCTACACCTTC.

The chain links TRBV2 to TRBJ2-3; D is ambiguous. Trimming left V 5 bases short and J 4 bases short, with 10 bases between. Germline assignment: CDR1 SNHLY and CDR2 FYNNEI. The CDR3 runs 13 residues. The CDR3 DNA reads TGTGCCAGCAGTCGCGCCAAGGCAGATACGCAGTATTTT. Protein: CASSRAKADTQYF.

This chain connects TRBV3-1 (or the pseudogene TRBV3-2) to TRBJ2-7; D is ambiguous. The CDR3 loop spans 11 amino acids. Trimming took off 2 bases at V and 5 bases at J, with 4 bases between the two ends. The V gene's germline CDR1 is LGHDT and CDR2 YNNKEL (reference sequence). CDR3 loop: CASSQTDEQYF. In DNA form, the CDR3 reads TGTGCCAGCAGCCAAACGGACGAGCAGTACTTC.